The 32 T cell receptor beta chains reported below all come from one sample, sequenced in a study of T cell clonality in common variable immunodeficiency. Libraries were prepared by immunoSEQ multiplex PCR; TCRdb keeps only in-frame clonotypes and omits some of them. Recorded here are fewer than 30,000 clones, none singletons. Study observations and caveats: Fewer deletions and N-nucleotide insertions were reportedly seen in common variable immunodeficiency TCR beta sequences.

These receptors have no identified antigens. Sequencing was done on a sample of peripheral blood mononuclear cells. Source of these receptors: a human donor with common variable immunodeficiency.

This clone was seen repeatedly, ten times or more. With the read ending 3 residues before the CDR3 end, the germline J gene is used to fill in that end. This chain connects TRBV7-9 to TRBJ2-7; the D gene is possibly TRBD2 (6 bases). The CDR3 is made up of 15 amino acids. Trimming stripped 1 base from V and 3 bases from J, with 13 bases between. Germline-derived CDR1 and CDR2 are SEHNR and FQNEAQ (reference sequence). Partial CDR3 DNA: TGTGCCAGCAGCTTAGGGTCTAGCGCGGTCTACGAG. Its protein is CASSLGSSAVYE. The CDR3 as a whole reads CASSLGSSAVYEQYF.

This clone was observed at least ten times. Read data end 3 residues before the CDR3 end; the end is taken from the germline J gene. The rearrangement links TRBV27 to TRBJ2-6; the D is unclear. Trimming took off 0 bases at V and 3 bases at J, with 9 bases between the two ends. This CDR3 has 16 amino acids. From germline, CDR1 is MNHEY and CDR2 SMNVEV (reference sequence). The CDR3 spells CASSLSSPNGANVLTF. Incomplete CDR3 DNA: TGTGCCAGCAGTTTATCGTCCCCCAATGGGGCCAACGTC.

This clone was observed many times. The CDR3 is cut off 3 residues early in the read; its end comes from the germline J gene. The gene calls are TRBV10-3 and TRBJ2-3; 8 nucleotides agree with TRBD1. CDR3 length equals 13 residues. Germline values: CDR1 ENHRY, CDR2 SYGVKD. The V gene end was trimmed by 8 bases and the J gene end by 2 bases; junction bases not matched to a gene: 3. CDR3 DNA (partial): TGTGCCATCTATCAGGGGGCCACAGATACG. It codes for CAIYQGATDT. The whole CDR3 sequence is CAIYQGATDTQYF.

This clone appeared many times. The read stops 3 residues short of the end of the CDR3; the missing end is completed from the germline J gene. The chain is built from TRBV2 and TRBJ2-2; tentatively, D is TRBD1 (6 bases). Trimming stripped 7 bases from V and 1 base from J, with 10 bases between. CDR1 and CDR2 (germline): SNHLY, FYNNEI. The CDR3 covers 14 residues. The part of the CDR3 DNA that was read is TGTGCCAGCAATTGGGGACAGAACACCGGGGAG. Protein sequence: CASNWGQNTGE. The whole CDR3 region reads CASNWGQNTGELFF.

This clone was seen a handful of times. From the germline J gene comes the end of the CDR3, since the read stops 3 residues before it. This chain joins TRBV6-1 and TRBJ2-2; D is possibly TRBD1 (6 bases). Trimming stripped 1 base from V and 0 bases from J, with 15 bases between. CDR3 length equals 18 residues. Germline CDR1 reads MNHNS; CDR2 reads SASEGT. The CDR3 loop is CASSEEDGGFSNTGELFF. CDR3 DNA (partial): TGTGCCAGCAGTGAAGAAGATGGGGGCTTCTCGAACACCGGGGAG.

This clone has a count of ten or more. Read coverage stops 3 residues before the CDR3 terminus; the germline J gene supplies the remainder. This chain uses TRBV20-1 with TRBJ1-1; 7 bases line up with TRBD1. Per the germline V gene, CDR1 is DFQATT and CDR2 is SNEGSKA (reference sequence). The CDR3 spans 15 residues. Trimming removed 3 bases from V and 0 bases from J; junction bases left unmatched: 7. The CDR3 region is CSASPGTALNTEAFF. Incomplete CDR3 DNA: TGCAGTGCTAGTCCCGGGACAGCCTTGAACACTGAA.

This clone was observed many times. The sequenced CDR3 bases are TGTGCCAGTAGTATAGGCTCCGACAGGGTCCTCACTGAA. This translates into CASSIGSDRVLTE. The full-length CDR3 reads as CASSIGSDRVLTEAFF. The chain links TRBV19 to TRBJ1-1; 7 nucleotides align to TRBD1. The read terminates 3 residues before the CDR3 end, so the remaining end is supplied by the germline J gene. Germline V gives CDR1 LNHDA, CDR2 SQIVND (reference sequence). CDR3 length: 16 residues. V was pared by 1 base and J by 4 bases, with 9 bases of the junction left unmatched.

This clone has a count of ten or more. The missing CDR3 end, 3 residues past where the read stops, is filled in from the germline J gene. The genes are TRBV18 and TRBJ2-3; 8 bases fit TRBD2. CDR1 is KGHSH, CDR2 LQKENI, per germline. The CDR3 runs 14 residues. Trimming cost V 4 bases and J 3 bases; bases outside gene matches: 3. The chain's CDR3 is CASSRTSMTDTQYF. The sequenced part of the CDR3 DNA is TGTGCCAGCTCACGGACTAGCATGACAGATACG.

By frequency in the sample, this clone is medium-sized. The CDR3 loop reads CASSLSWGVNTGELFF. CDR3 DNA (partial): TGTGCCAGCAGCTTATCGTGGGGGGTGAACACCGGGGAG. V and J are TRBV7-3 and TRBJ2-2; TRBD2 might be the D (6 bases). The CDR3 extends 3 residues past the end of the read, so its final part is completed from the germline J gene. Trimming pared 2 bases from V and 1 base from J, leaving 11 bases between. This CDR3 has 16 residues. Germline V gene sequence: CDR1 SGHTA, CDR2 FQGTGA.

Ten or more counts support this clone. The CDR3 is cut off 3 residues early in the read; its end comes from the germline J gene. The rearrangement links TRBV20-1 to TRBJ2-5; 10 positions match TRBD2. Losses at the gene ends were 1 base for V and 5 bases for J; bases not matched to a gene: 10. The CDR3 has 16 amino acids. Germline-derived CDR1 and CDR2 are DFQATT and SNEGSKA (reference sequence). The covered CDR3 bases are TGCAGTGCTAGAGTCCTGGCTAGCGGGAGAAGGGAGACC. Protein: CSARVLASGRRET. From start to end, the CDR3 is CSARVLASGRRETQYF.

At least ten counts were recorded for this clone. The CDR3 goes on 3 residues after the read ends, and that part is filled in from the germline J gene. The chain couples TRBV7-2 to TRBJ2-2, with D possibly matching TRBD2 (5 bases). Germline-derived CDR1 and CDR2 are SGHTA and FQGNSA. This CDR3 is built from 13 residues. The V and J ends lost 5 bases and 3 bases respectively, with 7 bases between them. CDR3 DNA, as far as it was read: TGTGCCAGCAGCCGGACTCACACCGGGGAG. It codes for CASSRTHTGE. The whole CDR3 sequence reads CASSRTHTGELFF.

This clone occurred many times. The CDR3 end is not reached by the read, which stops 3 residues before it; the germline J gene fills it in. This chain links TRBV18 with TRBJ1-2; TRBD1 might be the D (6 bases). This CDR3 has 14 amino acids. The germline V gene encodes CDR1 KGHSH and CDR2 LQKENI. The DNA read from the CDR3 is TGTGCCAGCTCCCGGTCCTGGACAGACCTCGGC. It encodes CASSRSWTDLG. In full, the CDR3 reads CASSRSWTDLGYTF.

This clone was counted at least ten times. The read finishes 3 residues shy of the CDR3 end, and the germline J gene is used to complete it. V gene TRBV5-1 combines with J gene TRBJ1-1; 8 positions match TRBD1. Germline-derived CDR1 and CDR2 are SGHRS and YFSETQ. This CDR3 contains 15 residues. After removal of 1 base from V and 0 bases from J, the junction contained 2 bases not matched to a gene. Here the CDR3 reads CASSLRQGLNTEAFF. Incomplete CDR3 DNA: TGCGCCAGCAGCTTGCGACAGGGGCTGAACACTGAA.

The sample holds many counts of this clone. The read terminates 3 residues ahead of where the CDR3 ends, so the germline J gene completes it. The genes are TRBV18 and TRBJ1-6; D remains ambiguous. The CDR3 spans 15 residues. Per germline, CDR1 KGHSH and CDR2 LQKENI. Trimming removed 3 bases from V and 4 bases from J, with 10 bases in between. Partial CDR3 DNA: TGTGCCAGCTCACCGCGCAACTCGTATAATTCACCC. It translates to CASSPRNSYNSP. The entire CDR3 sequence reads CASSPRNSYNSPLHF.

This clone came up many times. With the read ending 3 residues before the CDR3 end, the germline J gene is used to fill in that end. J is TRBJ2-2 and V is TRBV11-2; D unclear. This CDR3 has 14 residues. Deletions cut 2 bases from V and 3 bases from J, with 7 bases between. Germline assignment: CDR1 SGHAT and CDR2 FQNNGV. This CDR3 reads CASSLRQYTGELFF. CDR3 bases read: TGTGCCAGCAGCTTAAGGCAGTACACCGGGGAG.

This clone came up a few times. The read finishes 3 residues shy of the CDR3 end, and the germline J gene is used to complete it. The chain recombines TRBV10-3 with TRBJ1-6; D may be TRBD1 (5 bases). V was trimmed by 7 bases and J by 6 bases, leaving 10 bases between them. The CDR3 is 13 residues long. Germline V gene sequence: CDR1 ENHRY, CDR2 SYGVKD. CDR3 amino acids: CAITWDSNSPLHF. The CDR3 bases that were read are TGTGCCATCACCTGGGACTCTAATTCACCC.

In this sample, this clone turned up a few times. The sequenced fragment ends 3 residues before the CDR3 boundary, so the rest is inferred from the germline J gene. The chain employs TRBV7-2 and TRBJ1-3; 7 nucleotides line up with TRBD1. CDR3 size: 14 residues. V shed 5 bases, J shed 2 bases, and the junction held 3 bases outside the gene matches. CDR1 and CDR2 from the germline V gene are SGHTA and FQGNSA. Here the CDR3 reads CASSLTGTGNTIYF. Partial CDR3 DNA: TGTGCCAGCAGCCTGACAGGGACTGGAAACACC.

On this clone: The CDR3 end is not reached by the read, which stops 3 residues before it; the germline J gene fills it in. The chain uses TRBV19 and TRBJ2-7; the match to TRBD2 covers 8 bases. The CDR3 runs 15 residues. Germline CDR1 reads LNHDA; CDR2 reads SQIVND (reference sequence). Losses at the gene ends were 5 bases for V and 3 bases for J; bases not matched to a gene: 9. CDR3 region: CASSQGLASGYEQYF. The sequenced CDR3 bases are TGTGCCAGTAGTCAAGGACTAGCTTCGGGCTACGAG.

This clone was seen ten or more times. The CDR3 spells CASSFTGNQPQHF. The CDR3 DNA, read in part, is TGTGCCAGCAGCTTCACAGGCAATCAGCCC. This chain connects TRBV5-6 to TRBJ1-5; D gene ambiguous. The read finishes 3 residues shy of the CDR3 end, and the germline J gene is used to complete it. There are 13 residues in the CDR3. V was trimmed by 2 bases and J by 2 bases, leaving 5 bases between them. Germline CDR1 is SGHDT and CDR2 is YYEEEE.

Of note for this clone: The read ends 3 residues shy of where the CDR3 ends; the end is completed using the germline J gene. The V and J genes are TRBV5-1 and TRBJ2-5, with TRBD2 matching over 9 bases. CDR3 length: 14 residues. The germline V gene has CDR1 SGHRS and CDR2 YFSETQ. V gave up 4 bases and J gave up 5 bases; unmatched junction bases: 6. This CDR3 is CASSPSGTWETQYF. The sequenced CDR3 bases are TGCGCCAGCAGCCCTAGCGGGACATGGGAGACC.

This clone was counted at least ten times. Partial CDR3 DNA: TGTGCCAGCAGCTTGGGGACAGGGAACTATGGC. Translated, it gives CASSLGTGNYG. The entire CDR3 is CASSLGTGNYGYTF. V usage is TRBV7-9 and J usage is TRBJ1-2; 9 nucleotides agree with TRBD1. From the germline J gene comes the end of the CDR3, since the read stops 3 residues before it. V shed 3 bases, J shed 2 bases, and the junction held 1 base outside the gene matches. CDR1 is SEHNR, CDR2 FQNEAQ, per germline (reference sequence). The CDR3 runs to 14 residues.

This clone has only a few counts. CDR3 bases read: TGTGCCAGTAGACCAAGGGCCATTGGCTATCAGCCC. Protein: CASRPRAIGYQP. The full CDR3 sequence reads CASRPRAIGYQPQHF. The chain is built from TRBV19 and TRBJ1-5; D is unclear. With the read ending 3 residues before the CDR3 end, the germline J gene is used to fill in that end. V lost 6 bases to trimming and J lost 5 bases, with 17 bases between them. CDR1 is LNHDA, CDR2 SQIVND, per germline (reference sequence). The CDR3 runs to 15 residues.

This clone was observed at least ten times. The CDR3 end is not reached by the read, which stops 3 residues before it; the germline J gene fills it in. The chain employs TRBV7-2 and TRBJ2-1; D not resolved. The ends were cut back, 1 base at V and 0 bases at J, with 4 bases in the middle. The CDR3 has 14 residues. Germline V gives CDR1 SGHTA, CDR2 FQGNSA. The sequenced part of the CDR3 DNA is TGTGCCAGCAGCTTAGTTAGCTCCTACAATGAG. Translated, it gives CASSLVSSYNE. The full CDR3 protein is CASSLVSSYNEQFF.

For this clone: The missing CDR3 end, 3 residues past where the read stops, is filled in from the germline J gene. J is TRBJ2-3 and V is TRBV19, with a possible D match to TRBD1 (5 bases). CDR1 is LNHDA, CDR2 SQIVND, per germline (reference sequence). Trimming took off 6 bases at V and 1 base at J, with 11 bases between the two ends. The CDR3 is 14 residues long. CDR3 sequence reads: CASSDSWGTDTQYF. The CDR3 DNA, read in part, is TGTGCCAGTAGCGACAGTTGGGGCACAGATACG.

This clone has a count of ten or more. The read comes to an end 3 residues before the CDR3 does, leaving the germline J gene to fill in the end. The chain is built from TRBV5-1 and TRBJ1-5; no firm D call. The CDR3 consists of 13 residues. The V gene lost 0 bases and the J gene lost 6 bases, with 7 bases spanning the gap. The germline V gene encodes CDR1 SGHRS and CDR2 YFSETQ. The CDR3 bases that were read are TGCGCCAGCAGCTTGGAAGGGTTTCAGCCC. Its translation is CASSLEGFQP. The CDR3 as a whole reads CASSLEGFQPQHF.

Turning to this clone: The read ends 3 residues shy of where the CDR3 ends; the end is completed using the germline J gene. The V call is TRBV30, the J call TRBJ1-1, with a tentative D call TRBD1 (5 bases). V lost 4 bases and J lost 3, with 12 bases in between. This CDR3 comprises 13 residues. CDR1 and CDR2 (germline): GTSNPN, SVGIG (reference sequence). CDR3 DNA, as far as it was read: TGTGCCTGGAATTTCCGGGGGTACACTGAA. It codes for CAWNFRGYTE. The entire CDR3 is CAWNFRGYTEAFF. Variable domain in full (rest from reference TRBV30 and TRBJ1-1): SQTIHQWPATLVQPVGSPLSLECTVEGTSNPNLYWYRQAAGRGLQLLFYSVGIGQISSEVPQNLSASRPQDRQFILSSKKLLLSDSGFYLCAWNFRGYTEAFFGQGTRLTVV.

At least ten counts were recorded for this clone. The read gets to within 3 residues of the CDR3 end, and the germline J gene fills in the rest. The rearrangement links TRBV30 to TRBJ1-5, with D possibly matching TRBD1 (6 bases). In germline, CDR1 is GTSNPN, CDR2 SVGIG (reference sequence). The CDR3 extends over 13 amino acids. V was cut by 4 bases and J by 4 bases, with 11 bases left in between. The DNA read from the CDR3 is TGTGCCTGGAATACAGGGATAAATCAGCCC. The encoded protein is CAWNTGINQP. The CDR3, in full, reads CAWNTGINQPQHF.

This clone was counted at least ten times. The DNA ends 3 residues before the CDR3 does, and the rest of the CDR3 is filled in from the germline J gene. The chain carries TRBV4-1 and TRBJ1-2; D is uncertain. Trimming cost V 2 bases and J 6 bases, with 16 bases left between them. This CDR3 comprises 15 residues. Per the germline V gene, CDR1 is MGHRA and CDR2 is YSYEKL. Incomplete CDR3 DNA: TGCGCCAGCAGCCAATCGGGATCGGGAGCGGATGGC. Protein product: CASSQSGSGADG. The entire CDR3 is CASSQSGSGADGYTF.

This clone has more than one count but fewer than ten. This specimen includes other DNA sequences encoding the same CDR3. CDR3 DNA (partial): TGTGCCAGTAGCCGCAGGGGAAACACAGATACG. It is translated as CASSRRGNTDT. The whole CDR3 sequence reads CASSRRGNTDTQYF. The chain employs TRBV19 and TRBJ2-3; TRBD1 is a possible D gene (6 bases). The CDR3 is cut off 3 residues early in the read; its end comes from the germline J gene. Germline V gene data show CDR1 as LNHDA and CDR2 as SQIVND (reference sequence). The V and J ends lost 6 bases and 2 bases respectively, with 12 bases between them. The CDR3 covers 14 residues.

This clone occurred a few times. The DNA read from the CDR3 is TGTGCCAGCAGCTCAGGGATCGGCACTGAA. It is translated as CASSSGIGTE. The entire CDR3 protein is CASSSGIGTEAFF. J is TRBJ1-1 and V is TRBV16; TRBD1 might be the D (5 bases). The missing CDR3 end, 3 residues past where the read stops, is filled in from the germline J gene. Trimming took 5 bases from V and 4 from J, leaving 11 bases between them. This CDR3 has 13 amino acids. From germline, CDR1 is KGHSY and CDR2 FQNENV.

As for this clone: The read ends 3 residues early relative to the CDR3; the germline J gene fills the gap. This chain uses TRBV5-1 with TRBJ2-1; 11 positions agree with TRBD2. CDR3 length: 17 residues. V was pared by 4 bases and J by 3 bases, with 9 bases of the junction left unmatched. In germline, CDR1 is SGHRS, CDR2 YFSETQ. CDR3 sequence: CASSHQGTSGFYNEQFF. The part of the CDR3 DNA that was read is TGCGCCAGCAGCCACCAGGGGACTAGCGGTTTCTACAATGAG.

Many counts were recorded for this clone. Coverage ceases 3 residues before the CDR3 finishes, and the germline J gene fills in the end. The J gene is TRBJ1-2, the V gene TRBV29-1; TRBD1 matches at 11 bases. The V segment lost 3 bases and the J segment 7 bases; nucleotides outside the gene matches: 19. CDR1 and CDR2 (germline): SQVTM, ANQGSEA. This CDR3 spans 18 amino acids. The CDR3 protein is CSVDYFATGTGGESGYTF. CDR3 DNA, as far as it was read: TGCAGCGTTGATTACTTTGCTACCGGGACAGGGGGTGAAAGTGGC.